Listed below are T cell receptor beta chains from one sample, sequenced in a study of post-analysis software for immune sequencing data. TCRdb re-called the PCR reads through MiXCR, storing one row per CDR3 protein. The sample yields some 160,000 distinct CDR3 sequences, 30% to 45% seen once. The material sequenced was blood, taken after autologous hematopoietic stem cell transplantation. These receptors all stem from a girl aged 5 to 17 with multiple sclerosis. Both conserved end residues are part of each CDR3. The order of the fields is J gene, clone size, D gene, V gene, CDR3 protein, CDR3 DNA. D genes are given only for firm matches. Size is omitted from some rows. Given values are once, few, many or a class for expanded clones.

>TRBJ1-1|NA|NA|TRBV6-4
CASSRDARAEAFF
TGTGCCAGCAGCCGGGACGCTCGGGCTGAAGCTTTCTTT
>TRBJ1-1|NA|NA|TRBV24-1
CATSDPFNTEAFF
TGTGCCACCAGTGATCCCTTTAACACTGAAGCTTTCTTT
>TRBJ2-2|NA|TRBD1|TRBV11-1
CASRQTGTANTGELFF
TGTGCCAGCAGACAAACCGGGACAGCGAACACCGGGGAGCTGTTTTTT
>TRBJ2-3|NA|NA|TRBV24-1
CATSDLARDTDTQYF
TGTGCCACCAGTGATTTGGCCAGAGACACAGATACGCAGTATTTT
>TRBJ2-1|few|NA|TRBV7-9
CASSPSFNEQFF
TGTGCCAGCAGCCCAAGTTTCAATGAGCAGTTCTTC
>TRBJ2-5|NA|TRBD1|TRBV20-1
CSASPRQGGYQETQYF
TGCAGTGCTAGCCCCCGACAGGGGGGTTACCAAGAGACCCAGTACTTC
>TRBJ2-3|NA|NA|TRBV12-3/TRBV12-4
CASSWPWGRMSTDTQYF
TGTGCCAGCAGTTGGCCGTGGGGGAGGATGAGCACAGATACGCAGTATTTT
>TRBJ2-3|NA|TRBD2|TRBV7-3
CASRPTGTSADTQYF
TGTGCCAGCAGACCAACAGGGACTAGCGCAGATACGCAGTATTTT
>TRBJ1-5|many|NA|TRBV6-5
CASSYSGSQQPQHF
TGTGCCAGCAGTTACTCGGGGTCTCAACAGCCCCAGCATTTT
>TRBJ2-5|NA|TRBD1|TRBV29-1
CSVTRTGAQETQYF
TGCAGCGTAACTCGGACAGGGGCGCAAGAGACCCAGTACTTC
>TRBJ2-6|many|NA|TRBV5-1
CASSLTGATSGANVLTF
TGCGCCAGCAGCCTGACGGGAGCGACCTCTGGGGCCAACGTCCTGACTTTC
>TRBJ1-2|few|TRBD1|TRBV7-2
CASSGRRDRDHGYTF
TGTGCCAGCAGCGGCCGCCGGGACAGGGATCATGGCTACACCTTC
>TRBJ2-1|NA|TRBD2|TRBV7-2
CASSLGLAGAIDNEQFF
TGTGCCAGCAGCTTAGGACTAGCGGGGGCCATCGACAATGAGCAGTTCTTC
>TRBJ2-3|NA|NA|TRBV20-1
CSATRGSPYTQYF
TGCAGTGCTACCCGGGGCTCCCCGTATACGCAGTATTTT
>TRBJ2-3|NA|NA|TRBV7-3
CASSSQAGLTDTQYF
TGTGCCAGCAGCTCGCAGGCGGGACTCACCGATACGCAGTATTTT
>TRBJ2-1|many|TRBD2|TRBV14
CASSRTSGISYNEQFF
TGTGCCAGCAGCCGGACTAGCGGGATCTCCTACAATGAGCAGTTCTTC
>TRBJ2-1|NA|NA|TRBV7-9
CASSSSNLANQMEQFF
TGTGCCAGCAGCTCCTCTAATCTAGCTAATCAGATGGAGCAGTTCTTC
>TRBJ2-1|NA|TRBD2|TRBV7-2
CASSLSGRGHNEQFF
TGTGCCAGCAGCTTATCCGGGAGGGGCCACAATGAGCAGTTCTTC
>TRBJ2-2|NA|NA|TRBV29-1
CSVELENTGELFF
TGCAGCGTTGAGCTGGAAAACACCGGGGAGCTGTTTTTT
>TRBJ2-7|NA|NA|TRBV7-2
CASSLGANSYEQYF
TGTGCCAGCAGCTTAGGAGCTAACTCCTACGAGCAGTACTTC
>TRBJ2-3|many|NA|TRBV29-1
CSGGQPTDTQYF
TGCAGCGGCGGGCAGCCAACAGATACGCAGTATTTT
>TRBJ1-5|NA|NA|TRBV15
CATSREWGLQPQHF
TGTGCCACCAGCAGAGAATGGGGCCTCCAGCCCCAGCATTTT
>TRBJ2-3|NA|NA|TRBV28
CASSKPAQDTQYF
TGTGCCAGCAGTAAACCCGCCCAAGATACGCAGTATTTT
>TRBJ2-7|NA|TRBD2|TRBV7-6
CASSLTSGDYEQYF
TGTGCCAGCAGCTTAACTAGCGGGGATTACGAGCAGTACTTC
>TRBJ2-5|few|NA|TRBV7-2
CASSPSDDLETQYF
TGTGCCAGCAGCCCTTCAGACGACCTAGAGACCCAGTACTTC
>TRBJ1-1|many|NA|TRBV12-3/TRBV12-4
CASSPSRVTEAFF
TGTGCCAGCAGTCCCTCCCGGGTTACTGAAGCTTTCTTT
>TRBJ1-1|NA|TRBD1|TRBV10-3
CAISKGQGNTEAFF
TGTGCCATCAGTAAGGGACAGGGGAACACTGAAGCTTTCTTT